The next 11 T cell receptor beta chains were all read from a single sample in a study of blood T cell repertoires in COVID-19. Assay used: immunoSEQ multiplex PCR; TCRdb lists only in-frame clones, some missing. This repertoire shows 200,000 to 300,000 clones, about 82% found once; its top ten account for 5% to 7%. The sequencing input was peripheral blood. The receptors come from a woman aged 55-70 years with active or convalescent COVID-19.

The chain couples TRBV27 to TRBJ1-4, with 8 bases lining up with TRBD1. Germline CDR1 MNHEY, CDR2 SMNVEV (reference sequence). The CDR3 covers 14 residues. J lost 5 bases, V lost 5 bases, and 4 bases had no gene match. For the CDR3, the DNA is TGTGCCAGCAGTACCGGGACAGGAAATGAAAAACTGTTTTTT. Amino acid sequence: CASSTGTGNEKLFF.

This clone was picked up one time. The genes are TRBV27 and TRBJ2-2, with a tentative D call TRBD1 (6 bases). This CDR3 has 15 residues. The V end lost 3 bases, the J end lost 6 bases, and 14 bases lay between the germline ends. Germline V gene data show CDR1 as MNHEY and CDR2 as SMNVEV (reference sequence). CDR3 bases: TGTGCCAGCAGTTTCGCCAGGGGCGCCCCCGGGGAGCTGTTTTTT. Translating it yields CASSFARGAPGELFF.

This clone was seen just once. The chain combines TRBV7-9 with TRBJ2-6; 7 bases line up with TRBD1. CDR3 length: 17 amino acids. The trim removed 4 bases at V and 1 base at J, leaving 7 bases unmatched. The germline gives CDR1 SEHNR, CDR2 FQNEAQ (reference sequence). CDR3 in amino acids: CASSSGQVTSGANVLTF. The CDR3 coding sequence is TGTGCCAGCAGCTCTGGACAGGTTACATCTGGGGCCAACGTCCTGACTTTC.

This clone was recorded once. This sample also contains other DNA sequences that code for the same CDR3. The V and J genes are TRBV28 and TRBJ2-3, with 11 bases fitting TRBD2. Germline assignment: CDR1 MDHEN and CDR2 SYDVKM. The CDR3 length is 18 residues. V dropped 2 bases and J dropped 0; count of bases not matched to a gene: 7. This CDR3 reads CASSLGLAGGTSTDTQYF. CDR3 bases: TGTGCCAGCAGTTTAGGGCTAGCGGGGGGCACTAGCACAGATACGCAGTATTTT. The variable domain in full, with the rest retrieved from reference TRBV28 and TRBJ2-3, is DVKVTQSSRYLVKRTGEKVFLECVQDMDHENMFWYRQDPGLGLRLIYFSYDVKMKEKGDIPEGYSVSREKKERFSLILESASTNQTSMYLCASSLGLAGGTSTDTQYFGPGTRLTVL.

The chain joins TRBV5-6 to TRBJ1-1, with TRBD1 matching over 8 bases. The CDR3 is made up of 18 amino acids. Trimming cost V 7 bases and J 4 bases; bases outside gene matches: 21. Germline loops: CDR1 SGHDT, CDR2 YYEEEE. The CDR3 DNA follows: TGTGCCAGCCTCCCGGCCGGCAGGGGGCACTTCCCGGGCACTGAAGCTTTCTTT. It codes for CASLPAGRGHFPGTEAFF.

This clone was seen ten or more times. The rearrangement uses TRBV5-1 and TRBJ1-2, with a tentative D call TRBD1 (5 bases). Looked up from germline, CDR1 is SGHRS and CDR2 is YFSETQ. The CDR3 has 15 amino acids. V was clipped by 0 bases and J by 6 bases, with 15 bases between them. In DNA, the CDR3 is TGCGCCAGCAGCTTGGGGGGCCAACTCACGGATGGCTACACCTTC. Translating it yields CASSLGGQLTDGYTF.

The chain recombines TRBV7-6 with TRBJ1-1, with TRBD1 as a possible D gene (6 bases). Germline assignment: CDR1 SGHVS and CDR2 FNYEAQ. Trimming stripped 1 base from V and 2 bases from J, with 14 bases between. This CDR3 spans 16 amino acids. The CDR3 coding sequence is TGTGCCAGCAGCTTAGAGGGGTCAGGGGTCAACACTGAAGCTTTCTTT. Translating gives CASSLEGSGVNTEAFF. Full variable domain (missing parts from reference TRBV7-6 and TRBJ1-1): GAGVSQSPRYKVTKRGQDVALRCDPISGHVSLYWYRQALGQGPEFLTYFNYEAQQDKSGLPNDRFSAERPEGSISTLTIQRTEQRDSAMYRCASSLEGSGVNTEAFFGQGTRLTVV.

This chain connects TRBV7-2 to TRBJ2-6; 7 bases map to TRBD2. Germline lookup yields CDR1 SGHTA and CDR2 FQGNSA. CDR3 length: 15 amino acids. V dropped 4 bases and J dropped 0; count of bases not matched to a gene: 0. The CDR3 region is CASSSGGSGANVLTF. CDR3 bases: TGTGCCAGCAGCTCGGGGGGCTCTGGGGCCAACGTCCTGACTTTC.

This clone was seen only a few times. The chain couples TRBV3-1 (or the pseudogene TRBV3-2) to TRBJ1-2; tentatively, D is TRBD1 (6 bases). The V gene's germline CDR1 is LGHDT and CDR2 YNNKEL (reference sequence). The CDR3 is made up of 13 amino acids. The germline V and J ends were trimmed by 3 bases and 8 bases, with 13 bases remaining between them. The CDR3 bases are TGTGCCAGCAGCCAGTGGGGGGGCCTCGGCTACACCTTC. Translation: CASSQWGGLGYTF.

For this clone: The junction departs from the called germline gene at one end, perhaps through a read error. The rearrangement joins TRBV7-2 to TRBJ2-1, with 7 bases identical to TRBD2. The CDR3 has 15 amino acids. The germline gives CDR1 SGHTA, CDR2 FQGNSA. This CDR3 reads CASSLAGSPYNEQFF. CDR3 in DNA: TGTGCCAGCAGTTTAGCGGGCTCTCCCTACAATGAGCAGTTCTTC.

The J gene is TRBJ1-6, the V gene TRBV10-2; 9 nucleotides align to TRBD1. This CDR3 spans 15 amino acids. V lost 3 bases and J lost 8; bases outside the gene matches: 5. Germline V gives CDR1 WSHSY, CDR2 SAAADI. The DNA of the CDR3 is TGCGCCAGCAGTGAAGGGGGACAGGGCGATTCACCCCTCCACTTT. Protein sequence: CASSEGGQGDSPLHF.